This section outlines one T cell receptor beta chain sequence together with its context. This clonotype was recorded at least ten times. No antigen is known for it. Within one base of it there is no much larger clone, and no base qualities were kept. Explained via the paper, the treatment or condition label denotes: allogeneic hematopoietic cell transplantation with graft depleted of TCRalphabeta T cells and CD19 B cells. Transplant recipients were children who received TCRalphabeta/CD19-depleted allogeneic hematopoietic cell grafts. CDR1 and CDR2 were assigned from the germline V gene as ENHRY and SYGVKD. Trimming removed 11 bases from V and 4 bases from J, leaving 17 bases between the germline ends. The CDR3, cysteine through phenylalanine, is 13 amino acids long. Of all the DNA, just the CDR3 is kept, 39 bases in frame from base 1. The data belong to a study of T-cell reconstitution after alpha-beta-depleted transplantation in children (dated by TCRdb to about 2016). Broadly, across the study: The study quantitatively tracked T-cell immune reconstitution after TCRalphabeta/CD19-depleted allogeneic hematopoietic cell transplantation in children using TCR repertoire profiling.

Results and caveats for the whole study, not just this receptor: The apparently early alphabetaT-cell count recovery about two months after transplant was reportedly dependent on only several hundred rapidly expanded clones derived from non-depleted graft cells. In some patients, the high TCRbeta diversity seen at day 60 was put down to recipient T cells and intrathymic progenitors that had survived conditioning. Hyperexpanded clone frequencies declined over subsequent months; after one year, T-cell counts and TCRbeta diversity were mostly attributed to newly produced T cells.

Receptor amplification or capture employed PCR. Data came from an Illumina HiSeq 2500. To normalize quantification of the TCRbeta repertoire, the TCR libraries were built with molecular barcoding that relied on unique molecular identifiers. TCRdb applied fastp at Q25 and MiXCR to the public reads, then kept only in-frame beta chains. All rows with the same CDR3 protein become a single entry with the most common DNA and genes. Counted in this sample were about 160,000 distinct CDR3 sequences; 8.5% to 14% of them appeared once. The ten largest clonotypes hold less than 15% of the sample. The chain is assembled from TRBV10-3 and TRBJ1-2, with the D gene uncertain. The sample in question was PBMCs, obtained before TCRalphabeta/CD19-depleted stem cell transplant. The TCR originated in a boy aged 2 to 10 with acute myeloid leukemia, due to receive a stem cell transplant. The CDR3 protein: CASSSQAGYGYTF. Here is the DNA: TGTGCCTCCTCGAGTCAGGCGGGCTATGGCTACACCTTC.